This entry concerns a single TCR beta chain. The data derive from a study of OX40 agonist ivuxolimab in advanced cancers. CDR1 is SEHNR, CDR2 FQNEAQ, per germline (reference sequence). The CDR3 spans 14 residues. V lost 4 bases, J lost 5 bases, and 14 bases lay in between. TCRdb keeps only in-frame clones here, not all; method: immunoSEQ multiplex PCR. The sample has fewer than 65,000 clones; over 70% are singletons. The chain has TRBV7-9 and TRBJ2-5, with a tentative D call TRBD2 (6 bases). The receptor comes from an adult with an advanced solid tumor such as melanoma, head and neck, liver or kidney cancer. This specimen consisted of CD4+ or CD8+ T cells sorted from blood, obtained in a trial of the OX40 agonist ivuxolimab. For the CDR3, the DNA is TGTGCCAGCAGCTCAGGCTCAGGGAGGGAGACCCAGTACTTC. Translated, it gives CASSSGSGRETQYF.